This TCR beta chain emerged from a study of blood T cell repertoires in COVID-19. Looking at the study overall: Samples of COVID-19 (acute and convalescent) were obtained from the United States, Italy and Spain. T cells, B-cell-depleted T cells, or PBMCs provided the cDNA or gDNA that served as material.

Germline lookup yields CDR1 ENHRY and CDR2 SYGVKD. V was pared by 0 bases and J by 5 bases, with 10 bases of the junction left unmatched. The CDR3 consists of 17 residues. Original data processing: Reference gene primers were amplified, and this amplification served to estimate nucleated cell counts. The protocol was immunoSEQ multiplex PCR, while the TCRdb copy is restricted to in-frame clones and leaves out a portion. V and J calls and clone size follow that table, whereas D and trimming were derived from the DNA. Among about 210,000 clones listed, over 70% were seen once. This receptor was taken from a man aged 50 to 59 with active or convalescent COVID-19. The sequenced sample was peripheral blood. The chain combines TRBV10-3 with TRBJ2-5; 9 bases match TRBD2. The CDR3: CAISESRPAGGMETQYF. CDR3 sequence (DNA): TGTGCCATCAGTGAGTCCCGACCAGCGGGAGGCATGGAGACCCAGTACTTC.